One sample yielded the 17 T cell receptor beta chains listed below, sequenced in a study of T cell changes during pregnancy in multiple sclerosis. Some clones are missing from TCRdb's copy, which holds only in-frame ones; the method was immunoSEQ multiplex PCR. The table has 60,000 or so clones, under 95% seen once. The specimen was CD4+ T cells from peripheral blood mononuclear cells, collected after pregnancy. All receptors come from a female donor in good health, enrolled as a control in a pregnancy study.

As DNA, the CDR3 is TGTGCCAGCAGCTTTAGGACAGGGGCACTATACGAGCAGTACTTC. Its translation is CASSFRTGALYEQYF. The rearrangement joins TRBV7-2 to TRBJ2-7; 9 bases line up with TRBD1. Per germline, CDR1 SGHTA and CDR2 FQGNSA. CDR3 length equals 15 residues. The ends lost 3 bases at V and 4 bases at J; junction bases unmatched: 7.

V and J are TRBV4-3 and TRBJ1-3; D unresolved. Germline CDR1 LGHNA, CDR2 YSLEER. V shed 2 bases and J shed 1 base, with 15 bases lying between them. This CDR3 comprises 17 residues. The CDR3 sequence: CASSQNHGSLSGNTIYF. For the CDR3, the DNA is TGCGCCAGCAGCCAAAACCATGGTTCCCTATCTGGAAACACCATATATTTT.

The rearrangement uses TRBV5-1 and TRBJ1-1; a weak D match, TRBD1 (5 bases). The CDR3 extends over 11 amino acids. Germline CDR1 and CDR2: SGHRS and YFSETQ. V was cut by 7 bases and J by 5 bases, with 9 bases left in between. CDR3 amino acids: CASSGGTEAFF. The CDR3 coding sequence is TGCGCCAGCTCGGGGGGGACTGAAGCTTTCTTT.

The V call is TRBV4-2, the J call TRBJ2-3; D may be TRBD2 (7 bases). Germline V CDR1 and CDR2: LGHNA, YNFKEQ. Trimming left V 1 base short and J 5 bases short, with 16 bases between. CDR3 length: 16 residues. For the CDR3, the DNA is TGTGCCAGCAGCCAAGGATTGGGGGGGGCCAAAGATACGCAGTATTTT. The encoded protein is CASSQGLGGAKDTQYF.

In the case of this clone: The same CDR3 arises from other DNA sequences in this sample as well. The chain employs TRBV18 and TRBJ2-5, with D unresolved. Trimming cost V 3 bases and J 2 bases, with 4 bases left between them. The germline V gene has CDR1 KGHSH and CDR2 LQKENI. The CDR3 sequence is 12 residues long. Written as DNA, the CDR3 is TGTGCCAGCTCACCCACACAAGAGACCCAGTACTTC. This sequence encodes CASSPTQETQYF.

The chain employs TRBV15 and TRBJ1-1, with D tentatively TRBD1 (5 bases). CDR3 length: 15 residues. CDR1 LNHNV and CDR2 YYDKDF come from the germline V gene (reference sequence). Deletions cut 3 bases from V and 1 base from J, with 12 bases between. CDR3 sequence: CATSRGGVRNTEAFF. In DNA, the CDR3 is TGTGCCACCAGCAGGGGGGGGGTAAGGAACACTGAAGCTTTCTTT.

The chain combines TRBV7-3 with TRBJ1-6, with 8 bases lining up with TRBD1. V lost 4 bases and J lost 5; bases outside the gene matches: 4. This CDR3 is 15 amino acids long. Germline loops: CDR1 SGHTA, CDR2 FQGTGA. The DNA of the CDR3 is TGTGCCAGCAGCTCTCAGGGGGCAAATAATTCACCCCTCCACTTT. This encodes CASSSQGANNSPLHF.

The V and J genes are TRBV4-2 and TRBJ2-1; D perhaps matches TRBD1 (6 bases). The germline V gene has CDR1 LGHNA and CDR2 YNFKEQ. The V gene lost 4 bases and the J gene lost 9 bases, with 16 bases spanning the gap. The length of the CDR3 is 14 residues. DNA of the CDR3: TGTGCCAGCAGCCCAGGACAGAAGGGTGTTGAGCAGTTCTTC. Amino acid sequence: CASSPGQKGVEQFF.

The V call is TRBV6-1, the J call TRBJ1-1; TRBD1 is a possible D gene (5 bases). Deletions cut 4 bases from V and 4 bases from J, with 13 bases between. The CDR3 runs to 14 residues. CDR1 and CDR2 (germline): MNHNS, SASEGT. The CDR3 DNA reads as TGTGCCAGCAGTGGGGTAGGGGCATTCACTGAAGCTTTCTTT. Protein: CASSGVGAFTEAFF.

The chain combines TRBV9 with TRBJ2-2; D is perhaps TRBD2 (5 bases). V lost 6 bases and J lost 2, with 14 bases in between. This CDR3 spans 15 amino acids. Germline V CDR1 and CDR2: SGDLS, YYNGEE. The CDR3 DNA sequence: TGTGCCAGCATGGCGAGGGCCTCAAACACCGGGGAGCTGTTTTTT. It translates to CASMARASNTGELFF.

The rearrangement uses TRBV30 and TRBJ1-5, with no clear D. The germline V gene has CDR1 GTSNPN and CDR2 SVGIG (reference sequence). Trimming left V 3 bases short and J 2 bases short, with 11 bases between. The CDR3 is 14 residues long. CDR3 coding DNA: TGTGCCTGGAGCGTAGCCTCAGGCAATCAGCCCCAGCATTTT. It yields the protein CAWSVASGNQPQHF.

The V gene is TRBV11-2, the J gene TRBJ1-2; 7 bases are shared with TRBD1. With 6 bases clipped from V and 5 bases from J, the junction kept 15 bases outside the gene matches. The CDR3 has 16 residues. Per the germline V gene, CDR1 is SGHAT and CDR2 is FQNNGV. The CDR3 loop is CASRSIRDSVFYGYTF. CDR3 DNA sequence: TGTGCCAGCAGATCGATCCGGGACAGTGTCTTTTATGGCTACACCTTC.

This rearrangement joins TRBV4-2 to TRBJ1-4; 7 nucleotides agree with TRBD1. V lost 1 base and J lost 7; bases outside the gene matches: 9. Per germline, CDR1 LGHNA and CDR2 YNFKEQ. CDR3 length: 16 residues. The CDR3 sequence is CASSQVTGTVGEKLFF. CDR3 DNA: TGTGCCAGCAGCCAAGTTACCGGGACAGTGGGTGAAAAACTGTTTTTT.

The chain couples TRBV30 to TRBJ2-7, with a weak D call TRBD2 (6 bases). The CDR3 extends over 12 amino acids. Per germline, CDR1 GTSNPN and CDR2 SVGIG (reference sequence). Trimming removed 6 bases from V and 0 bases from J, with 9 bases in between. Written as DNA, the CDR3 is TGTGCCTGCAACGGGGGCTCCTACGAGCAGTACTTC. Its protein is CACNGGSYEQYF.

J is TRBJ2-2 and V is TRBV7-3, with a weak D call TRBD1 (5 bases). The germline V gene has CDR1 SGHTA and CDR2 FQGTGA. V lost 5 bases to trimming and J lost 0 bases, with 25 bases between them. CDR3 length: 20 amino acids. CDR3 in DNA: TGTGCCAGCAGCCCCGTGGGTGGGCGGACATACTACGCGAACACCGGGGAGCTGTTTTTT. Protein: CASSPVGGRTYYANTGELFF.

This chain connects TRBV30 to TRBJ2-7, with 10 bases identical to TRBD1. This CDR3 spans 15 amino acids. CDR1 and CDR2 from the germline V gene are GTSNPN and SVGIG (reference sequence). V was clipped by 0 bases and J by 0 bases; unmatched bases: 2. The CDR3 protein is CAWSVRDRGSYEQYF. The CDR3, as DNA: TGTGCCTGGAGTGTACGGGACAGGGGCTCCTACGAGCAGTACTTC.

The chain links TRBV6-6 to TRBJ2-2; D remains unclear. CDR1 is MNHNY and CDR2 is SVGAGI in the germline V gene (reference sequence). Deletions cut 11 bases from V and 4 bases from J, with 14 bases between. The CDR3 has 13 residues. DNA of the CDR3: TGTGCCGCATCCCCCACGGTCACCGGGGAGCTGTTTTTT. Encoded protein: CAASPTVTGELFF.